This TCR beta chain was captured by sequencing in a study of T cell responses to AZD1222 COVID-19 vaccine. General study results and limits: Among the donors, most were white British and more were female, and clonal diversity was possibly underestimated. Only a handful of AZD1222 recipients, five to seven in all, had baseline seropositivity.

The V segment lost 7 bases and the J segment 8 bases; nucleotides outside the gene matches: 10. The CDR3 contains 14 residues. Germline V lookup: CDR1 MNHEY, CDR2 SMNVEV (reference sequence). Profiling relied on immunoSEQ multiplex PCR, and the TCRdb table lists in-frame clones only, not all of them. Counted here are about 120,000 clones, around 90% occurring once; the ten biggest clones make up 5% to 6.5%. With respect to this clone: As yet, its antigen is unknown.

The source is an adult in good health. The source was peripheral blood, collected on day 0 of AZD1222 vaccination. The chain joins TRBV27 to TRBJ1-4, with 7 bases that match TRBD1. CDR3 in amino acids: CASKQTGAGEKLFF. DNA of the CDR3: TGTGCCAGCAAACAAACAGGGGCGGGCGAAAAACTGTTTTTT. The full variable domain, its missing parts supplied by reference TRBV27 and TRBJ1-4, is EAQVTQNPRYLITVTGKKLTVTCSQNMNHEYMSWYRQDPGLGLRQIYYSMNVEVTDKGDVPEGYKVSRKEKRNFPLILESPSPNQTSLYFCASKQTGAGEKLFFGSGTQLSVL.